The 12 T cell receptor beta chains below come from one sample, sequenced in a study of response to subunit inactivated influenza vaccine. TCRdb itself ran the RT-PCR reads through MiXCR, one entry per CDR3 protein. In the table there are 550,000 to 800,000 distinct CDR3 sequences, over 11% of which are singletons. The sample was PBMCs from blood, taken approximately 15 days before vaccination. Receptor source: a man in his fifties or sixties who received an inactivated influenza vaccine.

The chain couples TRBV5-1 to TRBJ2-7, with 8 bases that match TRBD2. V was clipped by 1 base and J by 4 bases; unmatched bases: 7. The germline V gene encodes CDR1 SGHRS and CDR2 YFSETQ. The CDR3 runs to 15 residues. CDR3 bases: TGCGCCAGCAGCTTGTTGGGTAGCGGGACATACGAGCAGTACTTC. Its protein product is CASSLLGSGTYEQYF.

In its sample, this clonotype was seen a few times. The chain employs TRBV15 and TRBJ2-2; 7 nucleotides agree with TRBD1. Germline CDR1 is LNHNV and CDR2 is YYDKDF (reference sequence). CDR3 length equals 15 residues. J was trimmed by 4 bases and V by 3 bases; bases with no gene match: 5. CDR3 sequence reads: CATSSRQGRTGELFF. The CDR3 DNA is TGTGCCACCAGCAGTCGACAGGGACGCACCGGGGAGCTGTTTTTT.

This clonotype was detected only a few times. An end of the junction does not agree with germline; a read error may underlie this. The genes are TRBV3-1 and TRBJ2-7; TRBD2 is a possible D gene (6 bases). The CDR3 sequence is 15 residues long. From germline, CDR1 is LGHDT and CDR2 YNNKEL (reference sequence). The CDR3 DNA reads as TGTGCCTGCAGCCAGGGTCTAGCGCCCTTCTACGAGCAGTACTTC. Residues: CACSQGLAPFYEQYF.

The chain combines TRBV5-1 with TRBJ2-7, with D tentatively TRBD1 (6 bases). The germline gives CDR1 SGHRS, CDR2 YFSETQ. The V gene lost 7 bases and the J gene lost 0 bases, with 17 bases spanning the gap. This CDR3 is 15 amino acids long. The CDR3 spells CASRREGQFSYEQYF. Here the CDR3 DNA reads TGCGCCAGCCGGCGCGAGGGACAATTCTCCTACGAGCAGTACTTC.

The chain has TRBV5-1 and TRBJ2-5; TRBD2 is a possible D gene (5 bases). Germline V CDR1 and CDR2: SGHRS, YFSETQ. The CDR3 sequence is 15 residues long. The V and J ends lost 4 bases and 5 bases respectively, with 18 bases between them. The CDR3 DNA reads as TGCGCCAGCAGCGCCGGACGCCTAGCTGGGGAGACCCAGTACTTC. This translates into CASSAGRLAGETQYF.

There are a few counts of this clonotype. The chain is built from TRBV20-1 and TRBJ2-6; D gene unclear. The V end lost 2 bases, the J end lost 0 bases, and 5 bases lay between the germline ends. The length of the CDR3 is 14 residues. Germline V gene data show CDR1 as DFQATT and CDR2 as SNEGSKA (reference sequence). The CDR3 DNA is TGCAGTGCTAGACAACCCTCTGGGGCCAACGTCCTGACTTTC. The encoded protein is CSARQPSGANVLTF.

J is TRBJ2-3 and V is TRBV18, with D uncertain. Per the germline V gene, CDR1 is KGHSH and CDR2 is LQKENI. The CDR3 runs to 16 residues. V lost 2 bases, J lost 1 base, and 13 bases lay in between. The CDR3 spells CASSPGVRGGTDTQYF. The CDR3 DNA sequence: TGTGCCAGCTCACCAGGGGTGAGAGGAGGCACAGATACGCAGTATTTT. The entire variable domain, with the rest obtained from reference TRBV18 and TRBJ2-3, is as follows: NAGVMQNPRHLVRRRGQEARLRCSPMKGHSHVYWYRQLPEEGLKFMVYLQKENIIDESGMPKERFSAEFPKEGPSILRIQQVVRGDSAAYFCASSPGVRGGTDTQYFGPGTRLTVL.

CDR3 sequence reads: CASRGPIAKNIQYF. CDR3 DNA: TGTGCCAGCAGAGGACCCATAGCCAAAAACATTCAGTACTTC. The chain uses TRBV28 and TRBJ2-4, with D unresolved. The CDR3 is 14 residues long. The V gene lost 6 bases and the J gene lost 0 bases, with 9 bases spanning the gap. Germline V gives CDR1 MDHEN, CDR2 SYDVKM.

Here the CDR3 DNA reads TGTGCCAGCAGCTTAGACCGCTATGGCTACACCTTC. This gives the protein CASSLDRYGYTF. The gene calls are TRBV7-8 and TRBJ1-2; no clear D gene. The CDR3 has 12 residues. Trimming stripped 1 base from V and 4 bases from J, with 4 bases between. Germline CDR1 reads SGHVS; CDR2 reads FQNEAQ. Based on the CDR3 plus reference TRBV7-8 and TRBJ1-2, the full variable domain is GAGVSQSPRYKVAKRGQDVALRCDPISGHVSLFWYQQALGQGPEFLTYFQNEAQLDKSGLPSDRFFAERPEGSVSTLKIQRTQQEDSAVYLCASSLDRYGYTFGSGTRLTVV.

The chain recombines TRBV27 with TRBJ2-7; D may be TRBD1 or TRBD2 (5 bases each). Per the germline V gene, CDR1 is MNHEY and CDR2 is SMNVEV (reference sequence). This CDR3 is built from 15 residues. Deletions cut 5 bases from V and 4 bases from J, with 18 bases between. The CDR3 loop is CASSPYRTSGYEQYF. The CDR3 DNA reads as TGTGCCAGCAGTCCTTACCGGACATCGGGGTACGAGCAGTACTTC.

This clonotype showed up just a few times. The chain combines TRBV18 with TRBJ2-5; 8 bases are a match to TRBD1. Germline-derived CDR1 and CDR2 are KGHSH and LQKENI. V lost 8 bases and J lost 5; bases outside the gene matches: 13. The CDR3 is 15 residues long. As DNA, the CDR3 is TGTGCCAGCACCGACAGGGGATGGTCGGGGGAGACCCAGTACTTC. It translates to CASTDRGWSGETQYF.

The chain joins TRBV5-1 to TRBJ2-3; a possible D gene is TRBD2 (6 bases). Germline CDR1 reads SGHRS; CDR2 reads YFSETQ. The CDR3 is 14 residues long. V was trimmed by 1 base and J by 4 bases, leaving 10 bases between them. The CDR3 is CASSLNAGSDTQYF. The CDR3, as DNA: TGCGCCAGCAGCTTGAATGCGGGGTCAGATACGCAGTATTTT.